Below are 2 T cell receptor beta chains sequenced from a single sample in a study of Graves' ophthalmopathy and Graves' hyperthyroidism. The study amplified TCR beta CDR3 regions using RNA transcripts. First-round RT-PCR with HTBI primers preceded a second-round multiplex PCR. From the multiplex PCR reads, TCRdb called clonotypes with MiXCR, one entry per CDR3 protein. The table shows a few hundred thousand distinct CDR3 sequences, with more than 20% occurring only once. Sequencing was performed on peripheral blood. The receptor set was obtained from a woman between 18 and 29 years old with stable Graves' hyperthyroidism.

Many counts were recorded for this clonotype. The chain couples TRBV2 to TRBJ1-3; D not resolved. This CDR3 has 14 residues. CDR1 SNHLY and CDR2 FYNNEI come from the germline V gene. Trimming took 7 bases from V and 0 from J, leaving 10 bases between them. The CDR3 loop reads CASNQPSSGNTIYF. The CDR3 region has the DNA TGTGCCAGCAATCAACCGAGCTCTGGAAACACCATATATTTT.

This clonotype was found many times. This rearrangement joins TRBV29-1 to TRBJ2-7, with 11 bases that match TRBD2. This CDR3 region has 13 residues. Trimming removed 4 bases from V and 4 bases from J; junction bases left unmatched: 3. Germline V CDR1 and CDR2: SQVTM, ANQGSEA. The CDR3, as DNA: TGCAGCGTTGGGACTAGCGGGCAGTACGAGCAGTACTTC. This gives the protein CSVGTSGQYEQYF.